This T cell receptor beta chain stems from a study of T-cell reconstitution after alpha-beta-depleted transplantation in children. Broader study findings: After transplant, at about two months, alpha-beta T cells were reportedly derived from several hundred expanded graft clones. There were some patients whose high TCRbeta diversity at day 60 came from surviving recipient T cells and thymic progenitors. Among T cells one year after transplant, newly produced cells accounted for most counts and diversity.

In its sample, this clonotype was seen many times. Antigen specificity is unknown. Construction of the TCRbeta library involved unique molecular identifiers. TCRdb recomputed calls from the PCR reads with MiXCR, one row per CDR3 protein. Of approximately 630,000 distinct CDR3 sequences listed, under 15% are singletons. V lost 0 bases and J lost 2; bases outside the gene matches: 4. Per germline, CDR1 SGHRS and CDR2 YFSETQ. CDR3 length: 17 amino acids. The specimen was PBMCs, collected before TCRalphabeta/CD19-depleted stem cell transplant. The receptor was isolated from a girl aged 2-10 years with congenital amegakaryocytic thrombocytopenia, due to receive a stem cell transplant. The chain carries TRBV5-1 and TRBJ2-1; the match to TRBD2 covers 11 bases. The CDR3 region has the DNA TGCGCCAGCAGCTTGGAGCTAGCGGGAGGTACCTACAATGAGCAGTTCTTC. It translates to CASSLELAGGTYNEQFF. The whole variable domain, remainder taken from reference TRBV5-1 and TRBJ2-1, is KAGVTQTPRYLIKTRGQQVTLSCSPISGHRSVSWYQQTPGQGLQFLFEYFSETQRNKGNFPGRFSGRQFSNSRSEMNVSTLELGDSALYLCASSLELAGGTYNEQFFGPGTRLTVL.